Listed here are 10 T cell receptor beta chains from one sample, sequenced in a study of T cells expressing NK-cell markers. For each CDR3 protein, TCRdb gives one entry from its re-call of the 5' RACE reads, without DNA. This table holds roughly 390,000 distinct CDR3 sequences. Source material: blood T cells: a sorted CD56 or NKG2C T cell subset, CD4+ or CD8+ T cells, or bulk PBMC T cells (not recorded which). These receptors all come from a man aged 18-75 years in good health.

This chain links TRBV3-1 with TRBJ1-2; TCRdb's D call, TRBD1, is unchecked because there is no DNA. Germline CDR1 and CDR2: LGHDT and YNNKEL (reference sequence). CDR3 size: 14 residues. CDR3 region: CASSQAGGLGGYTF.

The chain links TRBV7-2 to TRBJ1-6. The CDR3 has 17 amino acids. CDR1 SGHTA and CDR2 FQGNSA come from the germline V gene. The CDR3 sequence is CASSLVAGSSYNSPLHF.

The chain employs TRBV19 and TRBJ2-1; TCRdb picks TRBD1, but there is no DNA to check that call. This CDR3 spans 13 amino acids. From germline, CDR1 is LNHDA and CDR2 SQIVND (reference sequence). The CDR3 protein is CASSRAAGNEQFF. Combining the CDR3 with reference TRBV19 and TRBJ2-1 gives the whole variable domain DGGITQSPKYLFRKEGQNVTLSCEQNLNHDAMYWYRQDPGQGLRLIYYSQIVNDFQKGDIAEGYSVSREKKESFPLTVTSAQKNPTAFYLCASSRAAGNEQFFGPGTRLTVL.

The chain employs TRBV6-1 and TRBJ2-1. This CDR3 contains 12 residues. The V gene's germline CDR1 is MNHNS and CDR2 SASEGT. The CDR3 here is CASSGLGVEQFF.

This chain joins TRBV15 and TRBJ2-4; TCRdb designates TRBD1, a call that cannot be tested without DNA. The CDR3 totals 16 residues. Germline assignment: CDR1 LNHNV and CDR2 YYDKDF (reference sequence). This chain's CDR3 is CATSRGTGYGGDIQYF.

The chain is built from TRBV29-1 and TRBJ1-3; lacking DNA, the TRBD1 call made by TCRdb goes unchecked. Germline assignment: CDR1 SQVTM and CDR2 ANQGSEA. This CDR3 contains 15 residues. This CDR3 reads CSVEDAGHSGNTIYF.

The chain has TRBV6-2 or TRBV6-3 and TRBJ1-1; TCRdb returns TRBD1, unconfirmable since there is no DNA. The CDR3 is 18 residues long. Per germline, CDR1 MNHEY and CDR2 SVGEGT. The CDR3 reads CASSYSIGGLLKNTEAFF.

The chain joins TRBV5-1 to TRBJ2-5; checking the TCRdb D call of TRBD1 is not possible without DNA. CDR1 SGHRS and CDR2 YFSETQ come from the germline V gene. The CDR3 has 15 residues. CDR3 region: CASSSTGFRAETQYF.

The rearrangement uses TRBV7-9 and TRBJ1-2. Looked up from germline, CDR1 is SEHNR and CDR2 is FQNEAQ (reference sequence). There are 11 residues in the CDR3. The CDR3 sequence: CASSPWGGYTF.

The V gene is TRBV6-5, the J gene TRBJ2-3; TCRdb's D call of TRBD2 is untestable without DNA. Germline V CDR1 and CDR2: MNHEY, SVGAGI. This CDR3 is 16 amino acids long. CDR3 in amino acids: CASSYSNPSGGDTQYF.